The 21 T cell receptor beta chains in this list originate from one sample, sequenced in a study of identical twins. TCRdb used MiXCR to reprocess the 5' RACE reads, holding one entry per CDR3 protein. The sample records about 430,000 distinct CDR3 sequences, less than 20% being singletons. The sequenced sample consisted of naive T cells sorted from blood. The receptors were sampled from a man aged 50-60 years in good health.

V usage is TRBV5-1 and J usage is TRBJ2-1; TRBD2 is a possible D gene (5 bases). This CDR3 contains 16 residues. V lost 4 bases, J lost 0 bases, and 14 bases lay in between. CDR1 SGHRS and CDR2 YFSETQ come from the germline V gene. The CDR3 region is CASSARLGSSYNEQFF. As DNA, the CDR3 is TGCGCCAGCAGCGCCCGACTTGGGAGCTCCTACAATGAGCAGTTCTTC. The full variable domain, in which reference TRBV5-1 and TRBJ2-1 provide the parts outside the CDR3, is KAGVTQTPRYLIKTRGQQVTLSCSPISGHRSVSWYQQTPGQGLQFLFEYFSETQRNKGNFPGRFSGRQFSNSRSEMNVSTLELGDSALYLCASSARLGSSYNEQFFGPGTRLTVL.

This clonotype occurred a few times. J is TRBJ2-1 and V is TRBV11-2, with TRBD1 matching over 7 bases. The V gene end was trimmed by 4 bases and the J gene end by 3 bases; junction bases not matched to a gene: 12. Germline V gene data show CDR1 as SGHAT and CDR2 as FQNNGV. There are 17 residues in the CDR3. The DNA for the CDR3 is TGTGCCAGCAGCTCTGATCTCGACAGGGCCCACTACAATGAGCAGTTCTTC. Its translation: CASSSDLDRAHYNEQFF.

This clonotype has a handful of counts. This chain uses TRBV5-5 with TRBJ2-5; D may be TRBD1 (5 bases). The CDR3 length is 18 residues. Trimming took off 0 bases at V and 0 bases at J, with 18 bases between the two ends. Per the germline V gene, CDR1 is SGHKS and CDR2 is YYEKEE (reference sequence). This CDR3 is CASSLALGRNMYQETQYF. The CDR3 DNA reads as TGTGCCAGCAGCTTGGCGCTGGGGCGGAATATGTACCAAGAGACCCAGTACTTC. Full variable domain (outside the CDR3, taken from reference TRBV5-5 and TRBJ2-5): DAGVTQSPTHLIKTRGQQVTLRCSPISGHKSVSWYQQVLGQGPQFIFQYYEKEERGRGNFPDRFSARQFPNYSSELNVNALLLGDSALYLCASSLALGRNMYQETQYFGPGTRLLVL.

This clonotype was seen ten or more times. This chain uses TRBV7-8 with TRBJ2-3; D remains ambiguous. The germline gives CDR1 SGHVS, CDR2 FQNEAQ. V was pared by 6 bases and J by 3 bases, with 10 bases between. The CDR3 totals 13 residues. For the CDR3, the DNA is TGTGCCAGCAGGGTTGGCCTTACAGATACGCAGTATTTT. Protein: CASRVGLTDTQYF.

This clonotype has ten or more counts. The genes are TRBV3-1 and TRBJ2-7; the match to TRBD2 covers 8 bases. This CDR3 comprises 16 residues. Germline V lookup: CDR1 LGHDT, CDR2 YNNKEL (reference sequence). V shed 1 base and J 2 bases; nucleotides not matched to a gene: 7. The CDR3 nucleotides read TGTGCCAGCAGCCAAGCCCCGGGACTAGTTGCCTACGAGCAGTACTTC. It is translated as CASSQAPGLVAYEQYF.

This clonotype was detected only once. The J gene is TRBJ1-1, the V gene TRBV7-6; 10 bases map to TRBD1. Germline assignment: CDR1 SGHVS and CDR2 FNYEAQ. With V trimmed by 4 bases and J by 5 bases, 7 bases remained unmatched. CDR3 length equals 15 residues. The CDR3 reads CASSWGTGAETEAFF. Written as DNA, the CDR3 is TGTGCCAGCAGCTGGGGGACAGGGGCGGAGACTGAAGCTTTCTTT.

Remarks on this clonotype: At one of its ends the junction is not consistent with the germline gene, which may arise from a read error. The chain is built from TRBV20-1 and TRBJ2-1; TRBD2 matches at 12 bases. CDR3 length: 13 residues. CDR1 is DFQATT, CDR2 SNEGSKA, per germline (reference sequence). CDR3 sequence: CSPSGGALDEQFF. The CDR3 bases are TGCAGTCCTAGCGGGGGGGCCCTCGATGAGCAGTTCTTC.

This clonotype was seen repeatedly, ten times or more. The chain joins TRBV7-2 to TRBJ2-3; D perhaps matches TRBD2 (5 bases). CDR1 SGHTA and CDR2 FQGNSA come from the germline V gene. This CDR3 has 11 amino acids. With 2 bases removed from V and 9 bases from J, the gap between germline ends came to 6 bases. The CDR3 region has the DNA TGTGCCAGCAGCTTAACGGGGACGCAGTATTTT. The encoded protein is CASSLTGTQYF.

This clonotype has more than one count but fewer than ten. V and J are TRBV25-1 and TRBJ2-7, with 7 bases that match TRBD2. V shed 7 bases, J shed 5 bases, and the junction held 11 bases outside the gene matches. Looked up from germline, CDR1 is MGHDK and CDR2 is SYGVNS. The CDR3 is 14 amino acids. For the CDR3, the DNA is TGTGCCAGCATGGGGTGGGAGGGCCTCCACGAGCAGTACTTC. This encodes CASMGWEGLHEQYF.

This clonotype has a count of ten or more. The V gene is TRBV20-1, the J gene TRBJ2-5, with a weak D call TRBD1 (5 bases). The CDR3 is 14 amino acids. V gave up 4 bases and J gave up 5 bases, with 17 bases separating them. CDR1 and CDR2 (germline): DFQATT, SNEGSKA (reference sequence). In nucleotides, the CDR3 is TGCAGTGCTACAGGGTATAGGTTTGTGGAGACCCAGTACTTC. It codes for CSATGYRFVETQYF.

This clonotype has ten or more counts. This chain joins TRBV28 and TRBJ2-1; 7 bases agree with TRBD1. This CDR3 is 16 amino acids long. From germline, CDR1 is MDHEN and CDR2 SYDVKM. Unmatched junction bases numbered 13, after V lost 7 bases and J lost 4 bases. For the CDR3, the DNA is TGTGCCAGCAACGAACAGGGGTCAACTTTTTACAATGAGCAGTTCTTC. Its protein is CASNEQGSTFYNEQFF.

V and J are TRBV10-3 and TRBJ1-1; 8 bases line up with TRBD1. CDR1 is ENHRY, CDR2 SYGVKD, per germline. J was trimmed by 11 bases and V by 5 bases; bases with no gene match: 10. CDR3 length: 13 residues. This CDR3 is CAISLGGTGFAFF. CDR3 DNA sequence: TGTGCCATCAGTCTGGGAGGGACAGGATTTGCTTTCTTT.

The genes are TRBV7-2 and TRBJ2-5; D unresolved. In germline, CDR1 is SGHTA, CDR2 FQGNSA. The V end lost 4 bases, the J end lost 4 bases, and 16 bases lay between the germline ends. CDR3 length: 15 amino acids. The CDR3 nucleotides are TGTGCCAGCAGCTATGCCTTTGGTGGGTTAGAGACCCAGTACTTC. Its protein product is CASSYAFGGLETQYF.

Here the CDR3 reads CASTGQGTDEQFF. CDR3 nucleotides: TGTGCCAGCACCGGGCAGGGTACCGATGAGCAGTTCTTC. The chain uses TRBV18 and TRBJ2-1, with D possibly being TRBD1 (5 bases). Trimming shortened V by 8 bases and J by 8 bases, and 16 bases separated the two germline ends. This CDR3 has 13 residues. The germline CDR1 and CDR2 sequences are KGHSH and LQKENI.

This clonotype was picked up many times. V gene TRBV27 combines with J gene TRBJ2-7, with 12 bases identical to TRBD1. V gave up 5 bases and J gave up 6 bases; unmatched junction bases: 8. This CDR3 contains 15 residues. Germline V gene data show CDR1 as MNHEY and CDR2 as SMNVEV (reference sequence). Here the CDR3 reads CASSTGTGGATEQYF. The CDR3 DNA follows: TGTGCCAGCAGTACCGGGACAGGGGGCGCGACCGAGCAGTACTTC.

There are many counts of this clonotype. The chain couples TRBV4-2 to TRBJ2-3, with 11 bases that match TRBD2. The V gene end was trimmed by 1 base and the J gene end by 4 bases; junction bases not matched to a gene: 4. CDR1 and CDR2 from the germline V gene are LGHNA and YNFKEQ. The CDR3 runs to 16 residues. The CDR3 nucleotides read TGTGCCAGCAGCCAAGGTAGCGGGGGGGCGTCAGATACGCAGTATTTT. Protein product: CASSQGSGGASDTQYF.

This clonotype was seen a single time. Since a much larger clone is just one base distant, this may be a read error. The gene calls are TRBV10-2 and TRBJ1-2; tentative D call: TRBD1 (6 bases). Germline CDR1 reads WSHSY; CDR2 reads SAAADI. This CDR3 region has 13 residues. The V end was cut by 8 bases, the J end by 4 bases, with 14 bases between. CDR3 sequence reads: CASGPDSLYGYTF. The CDR3 bases are TGCGCCAGCGGCCCGGACAGCCTCTATGGCTACACCTTC.

V is TRBV29-1 and J is TRBJ2-6; D possibly corresponds to TRBD1 (6 bases). Germline CDR1 reads SQVTM; CDR2 reads ANQGSEA. CDR3 size: 14 residues. V was cut by 6 bases and J by 2 bases, with 11 bases left in between. The CDR3 DNA is TGCAGCGTCTACAGGGCCCCTGGGGCCAACGTCCTGACTTTC. Translated, it gives CSVYRAPGANVLTF.

Note on this clonotype: A much larger clone lies a single base off, so this may be a read error. This CDR3 fails to terminate in the conserved phenylalanine or tryptophan, so it likely reflects a read error. The V gene is TRBV7-6, the J gene TRBJ2-1; D may correspond to TRBD1 or TRBD2 (5 bases each). The V end was cut by 1 base, the J end by 10 bases, with 20 bases between. Germline V CDR1 and CDR2: SGHVS, FNYEAQ. The CDR3 loop spans 16 amino acids. CDR3 protein: CASSLVLGDYKGEQFY. CDR3 in DNA: TGTGCCAGCAGCTTAGTTTTGGGGGATTATAAGGGGGAGCAGTTCTAC.

The V call is TRBV5-1, the J call TRBJ2-7; possibly TRBD1 for D (5 bases). Germline V gene data show CDR1 as SGHRS and CDR2 as YFSETQ. This CDR3 has 11 amino acids. V dropped 3 bases and J dropped 7 bases, with 8 bases sitting between them. The CDR3 reads CASSSGQEQYF. The CDR3 DNA is TGCGCCAGCAGCTCAGGGCAGGAGCAGTACTTC.

On this clonotype itself: This may be a read error, as it is one base from a much larger clone. The chain is built from TRBV11-3 and TRBJ2-3; 10 nucleotides align to TRBD1. The CDR3 loop spans 16 amino acids. Germline CDR1 is SGHNT and CDR2 is YENEEA. The CDR3 DNA reads TGTGCCAGCAGCTATGGACAGGGGGGAGGCACAGATGCGCAGTATTTT. It yields the protein CASSYGQGGGTDAQYF.